This TCR beta chain was sequenced for a study of cytomegalovirus exposure and HLA in healthy donors. Each donor was healthy, and each was a bone marrow donor. Study results and limitations: In a later analysis, productive TCRs from donors in an Asian-associated ancestry cluster reportedly carried fewer N-insertions than the cohort mean.

This clone was seen a few times. Its antigen remains unknown. Relative to the germline gene, one junction end is altered; a read error may explain this. Per germline, CDR1 SEHNR and CDR2 FQNEAQ (reference sequence). The CDR3 spans 14 residues. Primers for the PCR totalled 60 Vbeta and 13 Jbeta. TCRdb's table, derived via immunoSEQ multiplex PCR, lists solely in-frame clones and lacks some. The table has about 100,000 clones, roughly 74% seen once. The TCR originated in a woman in her forties in good health and CMV-seronegative. Sequencing input: PBMCs. The chain joins TRBV7-9 to TRBJ2-7, with D perhaps matching TRBD2 (10 bases). CDR3 region: CSSGGDRAVYEQYF. DNA for the CDR3: TGTTCCAGCGGGGGGGACAGGGCCGTCTACGAGCAGTACTTC.